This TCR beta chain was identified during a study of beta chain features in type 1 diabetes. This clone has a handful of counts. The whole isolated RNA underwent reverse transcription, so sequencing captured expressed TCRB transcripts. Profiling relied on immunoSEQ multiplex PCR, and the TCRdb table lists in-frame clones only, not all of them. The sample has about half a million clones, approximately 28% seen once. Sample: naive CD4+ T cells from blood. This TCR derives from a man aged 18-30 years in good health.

The chain's CDR3 is CASGPFSRNTGELFF. Here the CDR3 DNA reads TGTGCTAGTGGTCCATTCAGCAGGAACACCGGGGAGCTGTTTTTT. V gene TRBV12-5 combines with J gene TRBJ2-2; D gene ambiguous. V lost 5 bases and J lost 1, with 11 bases in between. The CDR3 spans 15 residues. Germline V CDR1 and CDR2: LGHNT, FRNRAP.